A selection of T cell receptor beta chains follows, all from one sample in a study of read filtering for tumor transcriptome and immune sequencing. Via MiXCR, TCRdb re-called the reads, giving one row per CDR3 protein. The repertoire holds around 130,000 distinct CDR3 sequences, with approximately 13% as singletons. Sequencing input: a population of CD138-negative cells sorted from bone marrow. The receptors derive from a donor at least 40 years old with multiple myeloma. Each CDR3 is given with its conserved first and last residue. The D gene is left open where the match is weak. Size values are once, few and many counts, or a class for expanded clones, and some rows have none.

V gene	D gene	CDR3 length	clone size	J gene	CDR3 protein	CDR3 DNA
TRBV5-4	TRBD2	16	many	TRBJ2-1	CASSRQSGETYNEQFF	TGTGCCAGCAGCAGGCAGAGCGGGGAAACCTACAATGAGCAGTTCTTC
TRBV30	NA	13	few	TRBJ1-1	CAWQTGFTTEAFF	TGTGCCTGGCAGACCGGCTTTACGACTGAAGCTTTCTTT
TRBV20-1	TRBD2	16	many	TRBJ2-1	CSARSGTSGSYNEQFF	TGCAGTGCTAGATCCGGGACTAGCGGCTCCTACAATGAGCAGTTCTTC
TRBV6-2/TRBV6-3	NA	11	many	TRBJ2-7	CASSTGYEQYF	TGTGCCAGCAGTACCGGCTACGAGCAGTACTTC
TRBV5-4	TRBD2	17	many	TRBJ2-1	CASSLFTGGLSYNEQFF	TGTGCCAGCAGCTTGTTTACGGGAGGTCTGTCATACAATGAGCAGTTCTTC
TRBV4-1	TRBD1	16	many	TRBJ1-4	CASSQGRGQDGEKLFF	TGCGCCAGCAGCCAAGGGCGCGGACAGGACGGAGAAAAACTGTTTTTT
TRBV20-1	TRBD2	15	many	TRBJ2-1	CSASRASGMFNEQFF	TGCAGTGCTTCCCGGGCTAGCGGGATGTTCAATGAGCAGTTCTTC
TRBV2	NA	14	many	TRBJ2-2	CASSDRGISGELFF	TGTGCCAGCAGTGACAGGGGTATTTCCGGGGAGCTGTTTTTT
TRBV2	NA	16	many	TRBJ1-1	CASSQGLLTTDTEAFF	TGTGCCAGCAGCCAGGGGCTACTCACCACTGACACTGAAGCTTTCTTT
TRBV2	NA	11	many	TRBJ2-5	CASKGSETQYF	TGTGCCAGCAAGGGGTCAGAGACCCAGTACTTC
TRBV7-2	NA	13	many	TRBJ1-1	CASSLHPNTEAFF	TGTGCCAGCAGCTTACACCCTAACACTGAAGCTTTCTTT
TRBV7-2	NA	12	NA	TRBJ2-1	CASSSNPGTEFF	TGTGCCAGCAGCTCGAACCCGGGGACTGAGTTCTTC
TRBV7-2	TRBD2	17	NA	TRBJ2-3	CASSTGLTGGLTDTQYF	TGTGCCAGCAGCACCGGGCTAACGGGAGGACTCACAGATACGCAGTATTTT
TRBV19	TRBD2	15	many	TRBJ2-2	CASTPLAGGTGELFF	TGTGCCAGTACCCCCCTAGCGGGTGGCACCGGGGAGCTGTTTTTT
TRBV9	TRBD2	16	many	TRBJ2-1	CASSVASGTDYNEQFF	TGTGCCAGCAGCGTAGCTAGCGGGACTGACTACAATGAGCAGTTCTTC
TRBV30	TRBD2	15	few	TRBJ2-1	CAWSVEAGGYNEQFF	TGTGCCTGGAGTGTAGAAGCGGGAGGATACAATGAGCAGTTCTTC
TRBV12-3/TRBV12-4	NA	15	NA	TRBJ1-5	CASSSYRAGNQPQHF	TGTGCCAGCAGTTCCTACAGGGCCGGCAATCAGCCCCAGCATTTT
TRBV18	NA	13	many	TRBJ2-1	CASSSAPDGEQFF	TGTGCCAGCTCATCTGCCCCCGACGGTGAGCAGTTCTTC
TRBV20-1	NA	12	many	TRBJ2-7	CSASPEETEQYF	TGCAGTGCTAGTCCCGAAGAAACCGAGCAGTACTTC
TRBV3-1	NA	14	NA	TRBJ2-3	CASCRDGSTDTQYF	TGTGCCAGCTGCCGGGACGGCAGCACAGATACGCAGTATTTT
TRBV7-8	TRBD2	16	few	TRBJ2-3	CASSPRTSGSADTQYF	TGTGCCAGCAGCCCGCGGACTAGCGGGAGTGCAGATACGCAGTATTTT
TRBV29-1	NA	15	many	TRBJ2-1	CSVEVGQGWNNEQFF	TGCAGCGTTGAAGTCGGGCAGGGATGGAACAATGAGCAGTTCTTC
TRBV27	TRBD1	15	many	TRBJ2-3	CASSTRDRGRDTQYF	TGTGCCAGCAGCACGAGGGACAGGGGGCGCGATACGCAGTATTTT
TRBV5-6	NA	15	many	TRBJ1-1	CASSLVGRADTEAFF	TGTGCCAGCAGCTTGGTGGGCAGGGCGGACACTGAAGCTTTCTTT
TRBV20-1	NA	13	few	TRBJ1-3	CSARKDSGNTIYF	TGCAGTGCTAGAAAAGACTCTGGAAACACCATATATTTT
TRBV12-3/TRBV12-4	NA	16	many	TRBJ1-1	CASSSGVGGRRGEAFF	TGTGCCAGCAGTTCGGGGGTGGGGGGGCGCAGGGGTGAAGCTTTCTTT
TRBV12-3/TRBV12-4	NA	14	many	TRBJ1-1	CASSLEAPNTEAFF	TGTGCCAGCAGTTTAGAGGCCCCGAACACTGAAGCTTTCTTT
TRBV19	NA	15	many	TRBJ1-5	CASSPQGVVNQPQHF	TGTGCCAGTAGTCCACAGGGCGTAGTCAATCAGCCCCAGCATTTT
TRBV9	NA	16	many	TRBJ2-1	CASSTQATGTYNEQFF	TGTGCCAGCAGCACCCAGGCGACAGGAACCTACAATGAGCAGTTCTTC
TRBV15	TRBD1	15	NA	TRBJ2-5	CATSRDGQGGETQYF	TGTGCCACCAGCAGAGATGGACAGGGTGGAGAGACCCAGTACTTC
TRBV29-1	TRBD2	15	NA	TRBJ2-5	CSVVDRAGGPETQYF	TGCAGCGTTGTAGATCGGGCGGGAGGGCCGGAGACCCAGTACTTC
TRBV7-8	NA	16	few	TRBJ1-5	CASSLTPQRGDQPQHF	TGTGCCAGCAGCTTAACCCCCCAGAGGGGGGATCAGCCCCAGCATTTT
TRBV2	NA	15	many	TRBJ2-3	CARASGHSPTDTQYF	TGTGCCAGAGCTTCGGGACACTCTCCCACAGATACGCAGTATTTT
TRBV5-1	NA	12	many	TRBJ2-5	CASSSGGTTQYF	TGCGCCAGCAGCTCCGGAGGGACGACCCAGTACTTC
TRBV10-3	TRBD2	15	many	TRBJ2-7	CAINPGLAGNYEQYF	TGTGCCATCAATCCGGGACTAGCGGGAAACTACGAGCAGTACTTC
TRBV5-1	NA	15	few	TRBJ1-2	CASSLEGNAYYGYTF	TGCGCCAGCAGCTTGGAGGGGAACGCCTACTATGGCTACACCTTC
TRBV20-1	NA	13	many	TRBJ1-2	CSAGAGLIYGYTF	TGCAGTGCCGGCGCTGGACTGATCTATGGCTACACCTTC
TRBV6-6	NA	15	NA	TRBJ2-7	CASSARQGGTYEQYF	TGTGCCAGCAGTGCTCGACAGGGAGGCACCTACGAGCAGTACTTC
TRBV29-1	TRBD2	14	many	TRBJ2-1	CSVTGTSVYNEQFF	TGCAGCGTAACCGGGACTAGCGTTTACAATGAGCAGTTCTTC
TRBV20-1	NA	15	many	TRBJ2-1	CSASGGWSSYNEQFF	TGCAGTGCTAGCGGCGGGTGGAGCTCCTACAATGAGCAGTTCTTC
TRBV3-1	NA	16	many	TRBJ2-5	CASSQGTGAYQETQYF	TGTGCCAGCAGCCAAGGGACCGGGGCCTACCAAGAGACCCAGTACTTC
TRBV7-2	NA	15	many	TRBJ2-3	CASSLVAGVEDTQYF	TGTGCCAGCAGCTTAGTGGCAGGGGTTGAAGATACGCAGTATTTT
TRBV11-1	NA	14	many	TRBJ2-6	CASLGGAGANVLTF	TGTGCCAGCTTAGGAGGAGCCGGGGCCAACGTCCTGACTTTC
TRBV12-3/TRBV12-4	NA	12	many	TRBJ1-1	CASSGGGYEAFF	TGTGCCAGCAGCGGCGGGGGTTATGAAGCTTTCTTT
TRBV7-2	NA	14	few	TRBJ1-2	CASSLPGVSYGYTF	TGTGCCAGCAGCTTACCGGGAGTCTCCTATGGCTACACCTTC
TRBV3-1	NA	16	many	TRBJ1-1	CASSQDPRQRNTEAFF	TGTGCCAGCAGCCAAGATCCTCGACAGAGGAACACTGAAGCTTTCTTT
TRBV5-6	TRBD1	16	many	TRBJ2-3	CASRRNGQGDTDTQYF	TGTGCCAGCAGGAGAAACGGACAGGGAGACACAGATACGCAGTATTTT
TRBV6-5	TRBD2	13	many	TRBJ2-2	CAILAENTGELFF	TGTGCCATACTAGCGGAGAACACCGGGGAGCTGTTTTTT
TRBV9	TRBD2	20	few	TRBJ2-1	CASSVGPGGGLVRSYNEQFF	TGTGCCAGCAGCGTAGGACCGGGGGGGGGGTTGGTGAGGTCCTACAATGAGCAGTTCTTC
TRBV2	NA	13	few	TRBJ2-5	CASNGEGVETQYF	TGTGCCAGCAACGGAGAGGGGGTAGAGACCCAGTACTTC
TRBV4-1	TRBD1	17	few	TRBJ1-5	CASSQDEFTGGNQPQHF	TGCGCCAGCAGCCAAGATGAGTTTACAGGGGGCAATCAGCCCCAGCATTTT
TRBV19	NA	15	many	TRBJ2-1	CASSPLEGMANEQFF	TGTGCCAGTAGTCCGCTAGAAGGGATGGCAAATGAGCAGTTCTTC
TRBV4-1	TRBD1	18	many	TRBJ2-2	CASSQNSAGGLNTGELFF	TGCGCCAGCAGCCAAAACTCTGCAGGGGGCTTGAACACCGGGGAGCTGTTTTTT
TRBV5-6	TRBD1	15	few	TRBJ1-2	CASSWAGTAGYGHTF	TGTGCCAGCAGCTGGGCCGGGACAGCGGGGTATGGCCACACCTTC
TRBV18	NA	14	many	TRBJ1-1	CASSPRQDSSEAFF	TGTGCCAGCTCACCTCGACAGGATTCATCTGAAGCTTTCTTT
TRBV7-9	TRBD2	15	many	TRBJ2-7	CASSPPLAGVREQYF	TGTGCCAGCAGCCCCCCACTAGCGGGAGTTAGGGAGCAGTACTTC
TRBV7-2	TRBD2	14	many	TRBJ2-7	CASSGTSGVYEQYF	TGTGCCAGCAGCGGGACTAGCGGGGTCTACGAGCAGTACTTC
TRBV20-1	TRBD2	17	many	TRBJ2-5	CSARDRLAGGNKETQYF	TGCAGTGCTAGAGACAGACTAGCGGGGGGCAATAAAGAGACCCAGTACTTC
TRBV7-9	NA	14	many	TRBJ1-2	CASSLAGGNYGYTF	TGTGCCAGCAGCTTAGCTGGGGGGAACTATGGCTACACCTTC
TRBV7-2	TRBD1	15	many	TRBJ2-2	CASSLSRPGQGELFF	TGTGCCAGCAGCTTAAGTCGTCCGGGACAGGGGGAGCTGTTTTTT